This T cell receptor (beta chain) was identified during a study of blood T cell repertoires in COVID-19. Produced via immunoSEQ multiplex PCR; TCRdb's table is partial and in-frame only. This table has roughly 350,000 clones, around 90% appearing once. Unmatched junction bases numbered 9, after V lost 4 bases and J lost 4 bases. The CDR3 is 17 amino acids. Per germline, CDR1 SGHAT and CDR2 FQNNGV. This TCR was sampled from a woman in her 30s who had recovered from COVID-19. Sequencing was performed on PBMCs or T cells enriched from blood (not recorded which). The genes are TRBV11-2 and TRBJ2-1, with TRBD2 identical over 11 bases. This CDR3 reads CASSSETSGVLYNEQFF. DNA for the CDR3: TGTGCCAGCAGCTCCGAGACTAGCGGGGTCCTGTACAATGAGCAGTTCTTC.